The T cell receptor (beta chain) described here comes from a study of beta chain features in type 1 diabetes. For the study at large: No patient-donor differences in age, gender, total cells or subset yield. All samples yielded some 110 million examined sorted cells. Study-wide findings and caveats: Within patients, naive, central memory and Treg TCRB repertoires seemed more similar than within healthy donors. Moderate but significant shortening of TCRB CDR3s was recorded in all four CD4+ subsets from Type 1 diabetes patients.

Stem cell-like memory, regulatory, central memory and naive CD4+ cells were sorted via CD45RO/CCR7/CD25/CD127/CD95/CD27. TCRB transcripts that were expressed got sequenced, as all of the isolated RNA had been reverse transcribed. Here immunoSEQ multiplex PCR was the method, and the copy in TCRdb shows in-frame clones only, minus some. This repertoire shows approximately 260,000 clones, around 21% found once; its top ten account for about 0.027%. This clone showed up just a few times. Its antigen is still unknown. The germline CDR1 and CDR2 sequences are MDHEN and SYDVKM. The CDR3 sequence is 16 residues long. V shed 4 bases and J 4 bases; nucleotides not matched to a gene: 13.

The TCR was taken from a woman in her 40s with type 1 diabetes. Specimen: naive CD4+ T cells from blood. V is TRBV28 and J is TRBJ2-7, with 7 bases that match TRBD2. Here the CDR3 reads CASSSPGGRPTYEQYF. The CDR3 coding sequence is TGTGCCAGCAGTTCCCCGGGGGGACGGCCAACTTACGAGCAGTACTTC.